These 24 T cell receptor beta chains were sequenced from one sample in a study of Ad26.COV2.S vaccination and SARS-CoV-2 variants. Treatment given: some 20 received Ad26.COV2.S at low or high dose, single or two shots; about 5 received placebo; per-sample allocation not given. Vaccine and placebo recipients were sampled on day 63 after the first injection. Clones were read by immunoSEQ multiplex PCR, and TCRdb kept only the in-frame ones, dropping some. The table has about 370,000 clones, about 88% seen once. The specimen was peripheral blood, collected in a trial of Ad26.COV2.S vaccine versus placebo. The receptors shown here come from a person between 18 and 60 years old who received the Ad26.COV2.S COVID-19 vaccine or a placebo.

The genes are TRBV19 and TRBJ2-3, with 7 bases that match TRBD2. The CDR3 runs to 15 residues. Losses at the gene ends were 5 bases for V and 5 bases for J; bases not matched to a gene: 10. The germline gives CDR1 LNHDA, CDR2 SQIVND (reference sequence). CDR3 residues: CASSPLGGRGDTQYF. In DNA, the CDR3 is TGTGCCAGTAGTCCTTTGGGTGGGAGGGGAGATACGCAGTATTTT.

The CDR3 spells CASSELGLAGEYEQYF. DNA of the CDR3: TGTGCCAGCAGTGAATTGGGACTAGCGGGGGAGTACGAGCAGTACTTC. This rearrangement joins TRBV25-1 to TRBJ2-7, with TRBD2 matching 14 bases. This CDR3 is built from 16 residues. CDR1 MGHDK and CDR2 SYGVNS come from the germline V gene. The J segment lost 4 bases and the V segment lost 1 base, leaving 3 bases of the junction unmatched.

CDR3 nucleotide sequence: TGTGCCAGCAGCGAGAAATTGGGGTCCTATAATTCACCCCTCCACTTT. Amino acid sequence: CASSEKLGSYNSPLHF. The chain uses TRBV5-6 and TRBJ1-6; D gene ambiguous. The length of the CDR3 is 16 residues. Germline CDR1 reads SGHDT; CDR2 reads YYEEEE. V lost 4 bases and J lost 1, with 12 bases in between.

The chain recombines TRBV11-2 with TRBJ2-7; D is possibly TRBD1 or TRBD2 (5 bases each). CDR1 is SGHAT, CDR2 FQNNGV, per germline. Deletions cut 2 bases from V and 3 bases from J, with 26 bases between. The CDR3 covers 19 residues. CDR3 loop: CASSLLLPPPGTQVYEQYF. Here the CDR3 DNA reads TGTGCCAGCAGCTTACTCTTACCCCCGCCCGGGACCCAAGTCTACGAGCAGTACTTC.

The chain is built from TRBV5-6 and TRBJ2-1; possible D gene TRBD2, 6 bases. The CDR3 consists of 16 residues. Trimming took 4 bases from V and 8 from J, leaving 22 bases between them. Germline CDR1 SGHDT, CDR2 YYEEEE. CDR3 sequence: CASSPRGSALDHEQFF. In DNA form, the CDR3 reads TGTGCCAGCAGCCCCCGGGGGTCGGCCCTAGATCATGAGCAGTTCTTC.

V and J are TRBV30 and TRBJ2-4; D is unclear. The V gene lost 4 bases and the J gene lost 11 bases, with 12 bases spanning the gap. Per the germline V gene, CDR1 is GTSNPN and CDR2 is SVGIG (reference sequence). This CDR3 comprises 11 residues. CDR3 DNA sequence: TGTGCCTGGAACACGGATCAATTTCAGTACTTC. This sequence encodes CAWNTDQFQYF.

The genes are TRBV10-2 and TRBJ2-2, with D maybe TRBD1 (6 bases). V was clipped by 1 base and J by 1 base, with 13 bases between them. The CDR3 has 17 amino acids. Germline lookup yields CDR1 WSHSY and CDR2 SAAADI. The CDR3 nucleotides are TGCGCCAGCAGTGAGTGGGGGCAACAGGGGAACACCGGGGAGCTGTTTTTT. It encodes CASSEWGQQGNTGELFF.

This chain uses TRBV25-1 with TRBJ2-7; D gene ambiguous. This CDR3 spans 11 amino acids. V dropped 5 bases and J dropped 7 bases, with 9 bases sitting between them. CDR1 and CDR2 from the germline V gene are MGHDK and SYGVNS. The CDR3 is CASSRIREQYF. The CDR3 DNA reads TGTGCCAGCAGTCGAATAAGGGAGCAGTACTTC.

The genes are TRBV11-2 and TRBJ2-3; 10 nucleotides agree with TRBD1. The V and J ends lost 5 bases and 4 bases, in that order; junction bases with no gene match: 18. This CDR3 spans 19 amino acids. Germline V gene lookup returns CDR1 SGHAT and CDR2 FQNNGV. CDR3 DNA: TGTGCCAGCAGCCTCAAACTCCCGTGGGACAGGGGTGACCCAGATACGCAGTATTTT. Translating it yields CASSLKLPWDRGDPDTQYF.

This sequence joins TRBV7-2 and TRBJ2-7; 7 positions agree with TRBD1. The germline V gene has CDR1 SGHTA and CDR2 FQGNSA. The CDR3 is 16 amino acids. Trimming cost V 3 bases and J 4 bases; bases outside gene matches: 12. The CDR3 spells CASSFLTRGWRYEQYF. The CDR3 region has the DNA TGTGCCAGCAGCTTTTTAACCAGGGGGTGGCGGTACGAGCAGTACTTC. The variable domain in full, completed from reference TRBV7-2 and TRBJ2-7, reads GAGVSQSPSNKVTEKGKDVELRCDPISGHTALYWYRQSLGQGLEFLIYFQGNSAPDKSGLPSDRFSAERTGGSVSTLTIQRTQQEDSAVYLCASSFLTRGWRYEQYFGPGTRLTVT.

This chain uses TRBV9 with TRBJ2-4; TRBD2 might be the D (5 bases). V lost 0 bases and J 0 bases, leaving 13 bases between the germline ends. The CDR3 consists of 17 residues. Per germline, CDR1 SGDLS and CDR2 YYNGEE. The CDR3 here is CASSVDGNDLAKNIQYF. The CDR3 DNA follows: TGTGCCAGCAGCGTAGACGGGAACGACCTAGCCAAAAACATTCAGTACTTC.

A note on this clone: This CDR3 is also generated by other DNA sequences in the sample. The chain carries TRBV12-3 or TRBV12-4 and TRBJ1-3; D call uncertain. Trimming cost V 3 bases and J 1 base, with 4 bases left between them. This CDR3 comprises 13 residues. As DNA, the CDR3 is TGTGCCAGCAGTTTGACATCTGGAAACACCATATATTTT. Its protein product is CASSLTSGNTIYF.

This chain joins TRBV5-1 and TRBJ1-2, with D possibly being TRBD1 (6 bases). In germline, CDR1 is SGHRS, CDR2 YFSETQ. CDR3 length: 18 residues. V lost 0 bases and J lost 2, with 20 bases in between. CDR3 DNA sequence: TGCGCCAGCAGCTTGGGTTGGCCGACAGGCGCAAACAACTATGGCTACACCTTC. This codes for CASSLGWPTGANNYGYTF.

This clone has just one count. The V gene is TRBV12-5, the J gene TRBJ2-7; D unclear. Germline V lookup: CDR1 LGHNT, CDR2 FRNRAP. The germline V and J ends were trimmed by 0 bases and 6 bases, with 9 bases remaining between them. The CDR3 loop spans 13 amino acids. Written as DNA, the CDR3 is TGTGCTAGTGGTTTGGTACCGATGTCCGAGCAGTACTTC. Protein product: CASGLVPMSEQYF. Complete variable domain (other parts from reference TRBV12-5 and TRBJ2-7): DARVTQTPRHKVTEMGQEVTMRCQPILGHNTVFWYRQTMMQGLELLAYFRNRAPLDDSGMPKDRFSAEMPDATLATLKIQPSEPRDSAVYFCASGLVPMSEQYFGPGTRLTVT.

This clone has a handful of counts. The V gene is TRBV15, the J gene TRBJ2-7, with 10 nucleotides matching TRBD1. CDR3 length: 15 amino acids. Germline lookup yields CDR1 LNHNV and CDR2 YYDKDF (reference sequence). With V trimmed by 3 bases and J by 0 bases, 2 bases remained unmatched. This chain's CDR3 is CATSRGQGSSYEQYF. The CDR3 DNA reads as TGTGCCACCAGCAGGGGACAGGGGAGCTCCTACGAGCAGTACTTC.

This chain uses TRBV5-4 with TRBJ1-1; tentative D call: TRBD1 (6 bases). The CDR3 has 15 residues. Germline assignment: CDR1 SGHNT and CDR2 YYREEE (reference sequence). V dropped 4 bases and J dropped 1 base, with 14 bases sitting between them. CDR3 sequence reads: CASSPGGGENTEAFF. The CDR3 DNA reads TGTGCCAGCAGCCCCGGGGGGGGCGAGAACACTGAAGCTTTCTTT.

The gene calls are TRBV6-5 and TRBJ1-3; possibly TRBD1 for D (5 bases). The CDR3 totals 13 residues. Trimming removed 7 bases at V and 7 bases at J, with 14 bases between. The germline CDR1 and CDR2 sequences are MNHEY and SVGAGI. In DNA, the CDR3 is TGTGCCAGCACCCTGACAGAAGGTAACACCATATATTTT. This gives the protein CASTLTEGNTIYF.

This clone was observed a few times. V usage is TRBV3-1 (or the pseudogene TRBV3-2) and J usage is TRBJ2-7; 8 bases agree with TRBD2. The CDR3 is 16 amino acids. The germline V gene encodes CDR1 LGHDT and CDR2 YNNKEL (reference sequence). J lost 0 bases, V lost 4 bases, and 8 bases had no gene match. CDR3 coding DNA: TGTGCCAGCAGCCCTCGGGGGGGTTGGGCCTCCTACGAGCAGTACTTC. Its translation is CASSPRGGWASYEQYF.

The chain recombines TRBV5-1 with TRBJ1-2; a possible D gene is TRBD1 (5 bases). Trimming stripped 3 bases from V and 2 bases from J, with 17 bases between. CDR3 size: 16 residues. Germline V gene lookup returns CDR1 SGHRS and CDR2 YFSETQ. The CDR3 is CASSSLLETANYGYTF. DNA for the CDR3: TGCGCCAGCAGCTCCCTACTCGAGACAGCAAACTATGGCTACACCTTC.

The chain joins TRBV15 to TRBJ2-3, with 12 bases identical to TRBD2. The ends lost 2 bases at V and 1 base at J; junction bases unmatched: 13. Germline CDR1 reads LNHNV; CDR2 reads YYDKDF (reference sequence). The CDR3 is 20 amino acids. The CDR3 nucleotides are TGTGCCACCAGCAGATTGCCCGGGCGGCGGACTAGCGGGGGCACAGATACGCAGTATTTT. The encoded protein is CATSRLPGRRTSGGTDTQYF.

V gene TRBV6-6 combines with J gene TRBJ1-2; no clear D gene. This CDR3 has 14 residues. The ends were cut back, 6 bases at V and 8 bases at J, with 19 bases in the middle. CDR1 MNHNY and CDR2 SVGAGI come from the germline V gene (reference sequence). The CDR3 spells CASRYAGLPGGYTF. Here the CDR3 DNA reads TGTGCCAGCAGATACGCTGGACTGCCTGGGGGCTACACCTTC.

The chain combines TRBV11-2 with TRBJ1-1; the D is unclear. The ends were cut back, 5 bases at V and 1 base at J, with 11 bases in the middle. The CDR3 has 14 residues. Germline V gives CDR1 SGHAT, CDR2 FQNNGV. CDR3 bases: TGTGCCAGCAGCACGGAGTGGGCGAACACTGAAGCTTTCTTT. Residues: CASSTEWANTEAFF. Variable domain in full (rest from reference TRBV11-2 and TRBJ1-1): EAGVAQSPRYKIIEKRQSVAFWCNPISGHATLYWYQQILGQGPKLLIQFQNNGVVDDSQLPKDRFSAERLKGVDSTLKIQPAKLEDSAVYLCASSTEWANTEAFFGQGTRLTVV.

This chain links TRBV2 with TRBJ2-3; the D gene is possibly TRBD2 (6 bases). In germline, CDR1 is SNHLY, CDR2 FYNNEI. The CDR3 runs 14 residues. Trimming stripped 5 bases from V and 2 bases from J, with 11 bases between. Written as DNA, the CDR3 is TGTGCCAGCAGTAACCGGGGGATCACAGATACGCAGTATTTT. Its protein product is CASSNRGITDTQYF. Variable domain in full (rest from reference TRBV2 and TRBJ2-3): EPEVTQTPSHQVTQMGQEVILRCVPISNHLYFYWYRQILGQKVEFLVSFYNNEISEKSEIFDDQFSVERPDGSNFTLKIRSTKLEDSAMYFCASSNRGITDTQYFGPGTRLTVL.

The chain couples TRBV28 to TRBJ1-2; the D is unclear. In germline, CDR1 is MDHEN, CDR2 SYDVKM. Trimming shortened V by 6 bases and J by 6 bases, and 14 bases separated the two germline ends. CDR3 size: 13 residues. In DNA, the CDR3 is TGTGCCAGCAGCCGGACGGTGGTAAATGGCTACACCTTC. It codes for CASSRTVVNGYTF.